A single sample is the source of the 24 T cell receptor beta chains below, sequenced in a study of cytomegalovirus exposure and HLA in healthy donors (dated by TCRdb to about 2017). Library construction relied on the immunoSEQ multiplex PCR assay. TCRdb's version of the immuneACCESS table is confined to in-frame rearrangements and falls short of the full clone set. An unresolved V gene accounts for under half of the shortfall where checked; the remainder is of unknown origin. Here the sample has some 250,000 clones; 90% occur a single time. Clones ranked in the top ten supply 0.35% to 0.45% of the sample. Sequenced input: PBMCs. These receptors all come from a woman between 18 and 29 years old in good health and CMV-seronegative.

This sequence joins TRBV14 and TRBJ1-2; 9 nucleotides match TRBD1. CDR3 length equals 15 residues. Trimming removed 0 bases from V and 4 bases from J; junction bases left unmatched: 3. CDR1 and CDR2 (germline): SGHDN, FVKESK. CDR3 sequence: CASSQDLGQGYGYTF. The CDR3 DNA is TGTGCCAGCAGCCAAGATCTGGGACAGGGCTATGGCTACACCTTC.

The V call is TRBV11-3, the J call TRBJ1-5; D not certain. Looked up from germline, CDR1 is SGHNT and CDR2 is YENEEA. This CDR3 has 13 amino acids. Trimming cost V 5 bases and J 8 bases, with 13 bases left between them. The CDR3 loop reads CASSPTNKEPQHF. The CDR3 DNA sequence: TGTGCCAGCAGCCCGACAAATAAAGAGCCCCAGCATTTT.

The CDR3 DNA reads TGCGCCAGCAGCCAAGATCGGGGGGAGTACACTGAAGCTTTCTTT. Translated, it gives CASSQDRGEYTEAFF. The chain recombines TRBV4-1 with TRBJ1-1, with D tentatively TRBD1 (5 bases). Trimming stripped 0 bases from V and 3 bases from J, with 11 bases between. Germline CDR1 and CDR2: MGHRA and YSYEKL. The CDR3 is 15 amino acids.

This clone was found once. The J gene is TRBJ2-3, the V gene TRBV7-9; D perhaps matches TRBD2 (5 bases). The CDR3 runs to 12 residues. V was pared by 3 bases and J by 11 bases, with 12 bases between. Germline lookup yields CDR1 SEHNR and CDR2 FQNEAQ (reference sequence). CDR3 bases: TGTGCCAGCAGCTTTCTGAGGGAGAGGCAGTATTTT. Protein: CASSFLRERQYF.

Points on this clone: A read error may account for a junction end that differs from germline. This chain uses TRBV5-1 with TRBJ2-3; D remains unclear. The germline V gene has CDR1 SGHRS and CDR2 YFSETQ. This CDR3 region has 15 residues. In DNA, the CDR3 is TGTGCCAGCAGCTTGGTTTACAGTAGCACAGATACGCAGTATTTT. Protein sequence: CASSLVYSSTDTQYF.

The chain is built from TRBV28 and TRBJ2-1; D is perhaps TRBD1 (6 bases). Germline assignment: CDR1 MDHEN and CDR2 SYDVKM. V dropped 4 bases and J dropped 9 bases, with 13 bases sitting between them. The CDR3 is 13 residues long. The CDR3 DNA reads as TGTGCCAGCAGTTCCGGACAGAGGGGTGAGCAGTTCTTC. As protein: CASSSGQRGEQFF.

The rearrangement uses TRBV27 and TRBJ2-3, with TRBD1 matching 7 bases. Germline trimming cut 6 bases from V and 9 bases from J; bases unmatched to any gene: 18. CDR3 length: 16 residues. Germline CDR1 is MNHEY and CDR2 is SMNVEV (reference sequence). CDR3 loop: CASRRDSALKYLTQYF. The CDR3 DNA follows: TGTGCCAGCAGAAGGGACAGCGCCCTAAAGTACTTGACGCAGTATTTT.

The V call is TRBV7-9, the J call TRBJ2-1; maybe TRBD2 (6 bases). Germline assignment: CDR1 SEHNR and CDR2 FQNEAQ (reference sequence). This CDR3 is built from 14 residues. Trimming left V 8 bases short and J 8 bases short, with 19 bases between. DNA for the CDR3: TGTGCCAGCTTACACAGCGGGTCTTTCCATGAGCAGTTCTTC. Translation: CASLHSGSFHEQFF. The full variable domain, with the rest looked up from reference TRBV7-9 and TRBJ2-1, is DTGVSQNPRHKITKRGQNVTFRCDPISEHNRLYWYRQTLGQGPEFLTYFQNEAQLEKSRLLSDRFSAERPKGSFSTLEIQRTEQGDSAMYLCASLHSGSFHEQFFGPGTRLTVL.

This chain joins TRBV15 and TRBJ2-7; 8 nucleotides align to TRBD2. Germline assignment: CDR1 LNHNV and CDR2 YYDKDF (reference sequence). The V segment lost 3 bases and the J segment 0 bases; nucleotides outside the gene matches: 4. The CDR3 extends over 15 amino acids. The chain's CDR3 is CATSRIAGTSYEQYF. The CDR3 nucleotides are TGTGCCACCAGCAGGATAGCGGGGACCTCCTACGAGCAGTACTTC.

This chain connects TRBV25-1 to TRBJ2-1; TRBD2 matches 11 bases. The ends lost 2 bases at V and 7 bases at J; junction bases unmatched: 7. The CDR3 loop spans 16 amino acids. Germline CDR1 reads MGHDK; CDR2 reads SYGVNS. CDR3 in DNA: TGTGCCAGCAGTGAACTAACTAGCGGGGGAAGGAATGAGCAGTTCTTC. Its protein product is CASSELTSGGRNEQFF.

This clone came up a few times. The chain couples TRBV10-3 to TRBJ1-6, with no clear D. Trimming pared 3 bases from V and 0 bases from J, leaving 6 bases between. The CDR3 sequence is 15 residues long. CDR1 and CDR2 from the germline V gene are ENHRY and SYGVKD. The CDR3 DNA sequence: TGTGCCATCAGTGACGAGGGCTCCTATAATTCACCCCTCCACTTT. Translated: CAISDEGSYNSPLHF.

The chain couples TRBV9 to TRBJ2-1; D might be TRBD1 (6 bases). The V end lost 0 bases, the J end lost 0 bases, and 22 bases lay between the germline ends. Per the germline V gene, CDR1 is SGDLS and CDR2 is YYNGEE. CDR3 length equals 20 residues. CDR3 amino acids: CASSVAWGWSTGSSYNEQFF. The CDR3 nucleotides are TGTGCCAGCAGCGTAGCTTGGGGGTGGTCCACAGGGAGCTCCTACAATGAGCAGTTCTTC.

The CDR3 protein is CASSRQNTEAFF. Here the CDR3 DNA reads TGTGCCAGCAGCAGACAGAACACTGAAGCTTTCTTT. The chain couples TRBV7-3 to TRBJ1-1; D not resolved. The CDR3 extends over 12 amino acids. From germline, CDR1 is SGHTA and CDR2 FQGTGA. The V and J ends lost 5 bases and 1 base respectively, with 5 bases between them. The variable domain in full, with the rest retrieved from reference TRBV7-3 and TRBJ1-1, is GAGVSQTPSNKVTEKGKYVELRCDPISGHTALYWYRQSLGQGPEFLIYFQGTGAADDSGLPNDRFFAVRPEGSVSTLKIQRTERGDSAVYLCASSRQNTEAFFGQGTRLTVV.

The chain couples TRBV5-1 to TRBJ2-2, with a tentative D call TRBD1 (5 bases). The germline gives CDR1 SGHRS, CDR2 YFSETQ. The CDR3 spans 13 residues. Trimming shortened V by 6 bases and J by 6 bases, and 12 bases separated the two germline ends. The CDR3, as DNA: TGCGCCAGCACCCAGGGTGGTCCCGGGGAGCTGTTTTTT. It encodes CASTQGGPGELFF. Filled out from reference TRBV5-1 and TRBJ2-2, the complete variable domain reads KAGVTQTPRYLIKTRGQQVTLSCSPISGHRSVSWYQQTPGQGLQFLFEYFSETQRNKGNFPGRFSGRQFSNSRSEMNVSTLELGDSALYLCASTQGGPGELFFGEGSRLTVL.

A remark on this clone: Germline is not matched at one junction end, which may reflect a read error. The chain couples TRBV7-9 to TRBJ1-1; tentative D call: TRBD1 (6 bases). The CDR3 sequence is 14 residues long. From germline, CDR1 is SEHNR and CDR2 FQNEAQ (reference sequence). The DNA of the CDR3 is TGTGCCAGCAGCACATGGACAGTGAAGACTGAAGCTTTCTTT. The encoded protein is CASSTWTVKTEAFF.

The chain carries TRBV19 and TRBJ1-1; no firm D call. The CDR3 sequence is 12 residues long. The V gene's germline CDR1 is LNHDA and CDR2 SQIVND (reference sequence). Trimming stripped 1 base from V and 3 bases from J, with 3 bases between. CDR3 nucleotide sequence: TGTGCCAGTAGTATAGTCGACACTGAAGCTTTCTTT. This translates into CASSIVDTEAFF.

The J gene is TRBJ2-3, the V gene TRBV2, with D possibly TRBD1 on 5 matching bases. The V end was cut by 6 bases, the J end by 2 bases, with 18 bases between. CDR3 length: 16 residues. CDR1 and CDR2 from the germline V gene are SNHLY and FYNNEI. The CDR3 nucleotides read TGTGCCAGCAGAGACCCCAGGGCCTCCCCCACAGATACGCAGTATTTT. Protein sequence: CASRDPRASPTDTQYF.

A single count supports this clone. The chain joins TRBV6-5 to TRBJ1-1; the D gene is possibly TRBD1 (6 bases). Germline V gives CDR1 MNHEY, CDR2 SVGAGI. Trimming pared 6 bases from V and 6 bases from J, leaving 14 bases between. The CDR3 contains 13 residues. The chain's CDR3 is CASRLDRIAEAFF. The CDR3 DNA is TGTGCCAGCAGACTGGACAGAATCGCTGAAGCTTTCTTT.

The V call is TRBV19, the J call TRBJ1-2; weak D call: TRBD1 (5 bases). The V and J ends lost 6 bases and 4 bases respectively, with 15 bases between them. CDR1 and CDR2 from the germline V gene are LNHDA and SQIVND (reference sequence). This CDR3 spans 14 amino acids. The CDR3 reads CASSPGKSLYGYTF. The CDR3 DNA reads TGTGCCAGTAGCCCAGGGAAGTCCCTCTATGGCTACACCTTC.

This chain links TRBV19 with TRBJ2-1, with 7 positions matching TRBD1. The J segment lost 8 bases and the V segment lost 6 bases, leaving 4 bases of the junction unmatched. The CDR3 runs 12 residues. Germline CDR1 LNHDA, CDR2 SQIVND (reference sequence). The CDR3 bases are TGTGCCAGTAGAAAGGGGGCCCATGAGCAGTTCTTC. This codes for CASRKGAHEQFF.

This rearrangement joins TRBV28 to TRBJ1-3; TRBD1 agrees at 7 bases. The CDR3 spans 15 residues. The V and J ends lost 2 bases and 4 bases, in that order; junction bases with no gene match: 5. Germline CDR1 is MDHEN and CDR2 is SYDVKM. The CDR3 region has the DNA TGTGCCAGCAGTTTAGCAGGGGGGTACGGAAACACCATATATTTT. Amino acid sequence: CASSLAGGYGNTIYF. The full variable domain, completed using reference TRBV28 and TRBJ1-3, is DVKVTQSSRYLVKRTGEKVFLECVQDMDHENMFWYRQDPGLGLRLIYFSYDVKMKEKGDIPEGYSVSREKKERFSLILESASTNQTSMYLCASSLAGGYGNTIYFGEGSWLTVV.

This clone occurred once. The chain uses TRBV2 and TRBJ1-4; 7 positions agree with TRBD1. Germline-derived CDR1 and CDR2 are SNHLY and FYNNEI. The V segment lost 5 bases and the J segment 6 bases; nucleotides outside the gene matches: 3. This CDR3 contains 13 residues. CDR3 in DNA: TGTGCCAGCAGTAAAGACAGGGATGAAAAACTGTTTTTT. It yields the protein CASSKDRDEKLFF.

The chain recombines TRBV4-3 with TRBJ2-3; D ambiguous. The germline V gene encodes CDR1 LGHNA and CDR2 YSLEER. V was cut by 0 bases and J by 0 bases, with 10 bases left in between. The CDR3 has 16 residues. CDR3 sequence reads: CASSQDLSPSTDTQYF. CDR3 nucleotide sequence: TGCGCCAGCAGCCAAGATCTTAGCCCTAGCACAGATACGCAGTATTTT.

The CDR3: CSAHTPGHASYEQYF. In DNA form, the CDR3 reads TGCAGCGCCCATACCCCGGGACATGCCTCCTACGAGCAGTACTTC. The V call is TRBV29-1, the J call TRBJ2-7; a weak D match, TRBD1 (6 bases). The CDR3 has 15 residues. V was shortened by 7 bases and J by 0 bases, with 19 bases between the two germline ends. Per germline, CDR1 SQVTM and CDR2 ANQGSEA.